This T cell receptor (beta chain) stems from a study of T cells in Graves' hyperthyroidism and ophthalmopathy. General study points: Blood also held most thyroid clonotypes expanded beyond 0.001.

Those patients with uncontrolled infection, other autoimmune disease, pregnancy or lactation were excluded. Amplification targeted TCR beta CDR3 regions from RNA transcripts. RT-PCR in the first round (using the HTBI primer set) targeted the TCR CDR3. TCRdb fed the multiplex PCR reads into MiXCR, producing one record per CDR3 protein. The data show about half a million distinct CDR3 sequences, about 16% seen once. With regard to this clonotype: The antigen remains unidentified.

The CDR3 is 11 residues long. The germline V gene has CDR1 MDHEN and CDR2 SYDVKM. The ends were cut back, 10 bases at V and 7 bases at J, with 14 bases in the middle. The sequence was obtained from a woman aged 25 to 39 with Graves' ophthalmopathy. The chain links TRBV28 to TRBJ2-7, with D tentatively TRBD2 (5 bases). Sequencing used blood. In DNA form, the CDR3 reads TGTGCCACCCTGGAGGCAACGGAGCAGTACTTC. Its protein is CATLEATEQYF.